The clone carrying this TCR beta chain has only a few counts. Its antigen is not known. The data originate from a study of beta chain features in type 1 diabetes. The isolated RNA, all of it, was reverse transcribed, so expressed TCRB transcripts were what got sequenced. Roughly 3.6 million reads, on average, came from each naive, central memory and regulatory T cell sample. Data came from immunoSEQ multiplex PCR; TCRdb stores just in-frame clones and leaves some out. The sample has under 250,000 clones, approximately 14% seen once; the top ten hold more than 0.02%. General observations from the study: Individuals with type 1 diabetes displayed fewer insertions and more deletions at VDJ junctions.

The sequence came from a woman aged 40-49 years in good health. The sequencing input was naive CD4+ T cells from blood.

CDR3 residues: CASLSGTVANEQFF. The CDR3 bases are TGTGCCAGTCTTTCCGGGACAGTGGCCAATGAGCAGTTCTTC. The genes are TRBV5-4 and TRBJ2-1, with 7 bases that match TRBD1. The germline gives CDR1 SGHNT, CDR2 YYREEE (reference sequence). The CDR3 is made up of 14 amino acids. The J segment lost 6 bases and the V segment lost 8 bases, leaving 11 bases of the junction unmatched. Drawing the rest from reference TRBV5-4 and TRBJ2-1, the complete variable domain is ETGVTQSPTHLIKTRGQQVTLRCSSQSGHNTVSWYQQALGQGPQFIFQYYREEENGRGNFPPRFSGLQFPNYSSELNVNALELDDSALYLCASLSGTVANEQFFGPGTRLTVL.